This entry describes one T cell receptor beta chain. Generated by immunoSEQ multiplex PCR, the TCRdb table keeps only in-frame clones and is missing some. The data show about 92,000 clones, just over 85% seen once. This sample is part of a study of glioma-infiltrating T cells after dendritic cell vaccination. The V gene's germline CDR1 is SGHTA and CDR2 FQGNSA. V lost 5 bases, J lost 4 bases, and 8 bases stayed unmatched. The CDR3 loop spans 15 amino acids. None of the glioblastoma patients had an isocitrate dehydrogenase mutation. Sequencing used blood, obtained before dendritic cell vaccination. This chain connects TRBV7-2 to TRBJ1-2; TRBD1 matches 9 bases. The receptor's source is a human donor with glioblastoma. The CDR3: CASSPGQGLSYGYTF. CDR3 sequence (DNA): TGTGCCAGCAGCCCGGGACAGGGACTCAGCTATGGCTACACCTTC.